This T cell receptor (beta chain) appears in the sequencing data of a study of spatial heterogeneity in lung cancer. Across the study: The count of detected beta-chain sequences consistently exceeded that of alpha-chain sequences.

Germline values: CDR1 SEHNR, CDR2 FQNEAQ (reference sequence). The CDR3 length is 14 residues. The V and J ends lost 3 bases and 5 bases, in that order; junction bases with no gene match: 5. From the 5' RACE reads, TCRdb called clonotypes with MiXCR, one entry per CDR3 protein. The sample includes 4,500 to 5,500 distinct CDR3 sequences, around 19% of them seen just once. Time point described: sample taken at primary tumor resection. The input material, whole RNA from tumor, nontumor lung or frozen PBMC, was sequenced unsorted. The specimen was normal lung tissue next to the tumor, collected at surgery. This clonotype was sampled from a male donor with early-stage non-small cell lung cancer. The rearrangement links TRBV7-9 to TRBJ2-3, with 7 bases lining up with TRBD2. The CDR3 spells CASSFGLAEDTQYF. In nucleotides, the CDR3 is TGTGCCAGCAGCTTCGGGCTAGCGGAAGATACGCAGTATTTT.